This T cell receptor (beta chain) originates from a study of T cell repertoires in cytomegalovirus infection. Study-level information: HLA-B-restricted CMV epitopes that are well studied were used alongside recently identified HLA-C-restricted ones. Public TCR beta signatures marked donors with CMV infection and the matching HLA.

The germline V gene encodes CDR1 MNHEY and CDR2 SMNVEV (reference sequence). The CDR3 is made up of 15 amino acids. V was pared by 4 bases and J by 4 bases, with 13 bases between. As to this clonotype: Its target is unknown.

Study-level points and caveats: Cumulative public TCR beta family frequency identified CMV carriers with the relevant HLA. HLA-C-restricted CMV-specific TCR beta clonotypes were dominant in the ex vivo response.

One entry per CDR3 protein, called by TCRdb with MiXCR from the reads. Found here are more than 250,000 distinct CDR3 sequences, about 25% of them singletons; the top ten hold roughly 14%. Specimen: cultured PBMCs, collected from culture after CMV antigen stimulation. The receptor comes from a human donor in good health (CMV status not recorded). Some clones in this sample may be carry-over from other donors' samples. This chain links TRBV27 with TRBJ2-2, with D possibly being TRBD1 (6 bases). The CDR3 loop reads CASSSQGTPTGELFF. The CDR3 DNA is TGTGCCAGCAGTTCTCAGGGGACCCCCACCGGGGAGCTGTTTTTT.